This T cell receptor beta chain was sequenced in a study of blood T cells in healthy people across ages. Background on the study: About one barcoded beta molecule per two T cells came from capture by template switching.

This clonotype was detected only a few times. Then a second PCR, running roughly 7 to 12 cycles, was carried out with a sample-barcoded 5' primer and a J-beta primer mix. Each cDNA molecule received a tag from a template-switch adaptor that had 12 random nucleotides. A single record per CDR3 protein comes from TCRdb applying MiXCR to the 5' RACE reads. The sample includes hundreds of thousands of distinct CDR3 sequences, 45% to 50% seen only once; the top ten take under 35%. V lost 5 bases and J lost 1, with 11 bases in between. The CDR3 totals 14 residues. The gene calls are TRBV12-3 or TRBV12-4 and TRBJ2-5, with D perhaps TRBD1 (5 bases). The sequence was collected from a woman aged 55-69 years in good health. Sequencing used blood. This CDR3 reads CASSPTTVQETQYF. The CDR3 region has the DNA TGTGCCAGCAGTCCGACGACAGTCCAAGAGACCCAGTACTTC.